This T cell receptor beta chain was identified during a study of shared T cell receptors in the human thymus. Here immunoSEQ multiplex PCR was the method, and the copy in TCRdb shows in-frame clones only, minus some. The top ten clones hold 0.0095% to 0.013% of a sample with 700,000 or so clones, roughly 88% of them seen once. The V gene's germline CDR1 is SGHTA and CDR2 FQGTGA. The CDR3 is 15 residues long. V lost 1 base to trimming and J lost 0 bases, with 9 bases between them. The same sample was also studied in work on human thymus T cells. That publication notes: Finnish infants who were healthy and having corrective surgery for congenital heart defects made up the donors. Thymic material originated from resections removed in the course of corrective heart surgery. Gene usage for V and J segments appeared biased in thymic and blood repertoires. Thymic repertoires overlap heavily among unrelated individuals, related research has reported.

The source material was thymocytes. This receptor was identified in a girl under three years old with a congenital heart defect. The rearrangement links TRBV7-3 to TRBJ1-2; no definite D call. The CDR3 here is CASSLRGETNYGYTF. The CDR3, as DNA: TGTGCCAGCAGCTTAAGGGGAGAGACTAACTATGGCTACACCTTC.